This T cell receptor (beta chain) was captured in a study of PD-L1 blockade in urothelial cancer. Study summary: In the patient group, about 85% of the roughly 29 were males with bladder-origin urothelial cancer. A median of approximately 140,000 T cells was found in the blood samples.

The V gene lost 5 bases and the J gene lost 11 bases, with 12 bases spanning the gap. The CDR3 runs to 10 residues. CDR1 GTSNPN and CDR2 SVGIG come from the germline V gene (reference sequence). Assay: immunoSEQ multiplex PCR; the TCRdb copy retains only in-frame clones and omits some. This repertoire shows approximately 80,000 clones, roughly 82% found once; its top ten account for over 7.5%. All patients handed over anywhere from 1 to 8 samples, pretreatment and on-treatment. J is TRBJ1-1 and V is TRBV30; no firm D call. The TCR originated in a man in his sixties or seventies with urothelial cancer. The sequenced sample was PBMCs, obtained around atezolizumab (anti-PD-L1) treatment. The CDR3 sequence is CAWAPGGAFF. As DNA, the CDR3 is TGTGCCTGGGCCCCGGGCGGGGCTTTCTTT.